The 27 T cell receptor beta chains given below trace back to one sample, sequenced in a study of cytomegalovirus exposure and HLA in healthy donors. The PCR had 60 Vbeta and 13 Jbeta primers. Assay: immunoSEQ multiplex PCR; the TCRdb copy retains only in-frame clones and omits some. The sample records 95,000 to 100,000 clones, approximately 80% being singletons. Source material: PBMCs. Every receptor here comes from a man aged 40-55 years in good health and CMV-seronegative.

The chain employs TRBV2 and TRBJ2-1; TRBD1 aligns across 7 bases. Germline values: CDR1 SNHLY, CDR2 FYNNEI. The length of the CDR3 is 13 residues. V was clipped by 4 bases and J by 9 bases; unmatched bases: 6. The CDR3 DNA is TGTGCCAGCAGTGCGGAAACAGGGGTTGAGCAGTTCTTC. Translating it yields CASSAETGVEQFF.

The genes are TRBV28 and TRBJ1-4, with 10 bases aligning to TRBD1. V dropped 5 bases and J dropped 1; count of bases not matched to a gene: 4. The CDR3 length is 16 residues. Germline loops: CDR1 MDHEN, CDR2 SYDVKM. This CDR3 reads CASSDRGRLTNEKLFF. CDR3 sequence (DNA): TGTGCCAGCAGTGACAGGGGGCGCCTAACTAATGAAAAACTGTTTTTT.

This clone was seen a few times. The V gene is TRBV5-4, the J gene TRBJ1-2; D unclear. The CDR3 is made up of 15 amino acids. The germline V gene encodes CDR1 SGHNT and CDR2 YYREEE (reference sequence). Trimming pared 7 bases from V and 3 bases from J, leaving 19 bases between. The CDR3 DNA reads as TGTGCCAGCGGCCAGCTTAACCGGGTTGACTATGGCTACACCTTC. Translating it yields CASGQLNRVDYGYTF.

V usage is TRBV5-1 and J usage is TRBJ2-7; TRBD2 matches 8 bases. The CDR3 consists of 14 residues. The junction had 7 bases not matched to a gene; V was cut back by 5 bases and J by 3 bases. Germline V lookup: CDR1 SGHRS, CDR2 YFSETQ. The CDR3 nucleotides read TGCGCCAGCAGGGAAGCGGGGGACCTCTACGAGCAGTACTTC. Protein sequence: CASREAGDLYEQYF.

With regard to this clone: At one of its ends the junction is not consistent with the germline gene, which may arise from a read error. CDR3 loop: CASYDRGKQPQHF. The DNA for the CDR3 is TGTGCCAGCTATGACAGGGGCAAACAGCCCCAGCATTTT. The chain recombines TRBV28 with TRBJ1-5, with TRBD1 identical over 8 bases. The germline gives CDR1 MDHEN, CDR2 SYDVKM. The CDR3 runs to 13 residues.

The rearrangement links TRBV29-1 to TRBJ2-1; D is possibly TRBD2 (5 bases). Germline V gives CDR1 SQVTM, CDR2 ANQGSEA. V was clipped by 5 bases and J by 2 bases, with 7 bases between them. This CDR3 spans 12 amino acids. The CDR3 region is CSVLRAYNEQFF. CDR3 nucleotide sequence: TGCAGCGTTCTGCGGGCCTACAATGAGCAGTTCTTC.

The V call is TRBV5-4, the J call TRBJ2-5, with a weak D call TRBD2 (6 bases). The CDR3 spans 13 residues. The V end lost 0 bases, the J end lost 5 bases, and 8 bases lay between the germline ends. Germline V gene lookup returns CDR1 SGHNT and CDR2 YYREEE (reference sequence). DNA of the CDR3: TGTGCCAGCAGCTTGGGGAGGGCCGAGACCCAGTACTTC. Its protein product is CASSLGRAETQYF.

In its sample, this clone was seen once. The chain joins TRBV28 to TRBJ1-1; no clear D gene. V was cut by 7 bases and J by 4 bases, with 16 bases left in between. The CDR3 has 14 amino acids. The germline V gene has CDR1 MDHEN and CDR2 SYDVKM. The DNA for the CDR3 is TGTGCCAGCACTATCAGAGTTCGGGGCACTGAAGCTTTCTTT. The encoded protein is CASTIRVRGTEAFF.

V is TRBV27 and J is TRBJ2-1; 9 nucleotides match TRBD2. Trimming removed 2 bases from V and 1 base from J; junction bases left unmatched: 9. Per germline, CDR1 MNHEY and CDR2 SMNVEV (reference sequence). This CDR3 comprises 18 residues. DNA for the CDR3: TGTGCCAGCAGTTTAATCGGGACTAGCACTTCTTCCTACAATGAGCAGTTCTTC. As protein: CASSLIGTSTSSYNEQFF.

The V gene is TRBV18, the J gene TRBJ2-7, with 15 bases identical to TRBD2. This CDR3 spans 18 amino acids. From germline, CDR1 is KGHSH and CDR2 LQKENI. The junction had 8 bases not matched to a gene; V was cut back by 3 bases and J by 2 bases. CDR3 loop: CASSPGLAGGPQTYEQYF. CDR3 nucleotides: TGTGCCAGCTCACCCGGACTAGCGGGAGGGCCCCAAACCTACGAGCAGTACTTC.

The J gene is TRBJ1-1, the V gene TRBV19; 11 positions agree with TRBD1. Germline assignment: CDR1 LNHDA and CDR2 SQIVND (reference sequence). This CDR3 has 14 residues. The trim removed 4 bases at V and 5 bases at J, leaving 3 bases unmatched. This chain's CDR3 is CASSRTGGWTEAFF. The CDR3 DNA follows: TGTGCCAGTAGTAGGACAGGGGGCTGGACTGAAGCTTTCTTT.

The chain has TRBV10-1 and TRBJ2-1; D remains unclear. Deletions cut 6 bases from V and 6 bases from J, with 15 bases between. CDR3 size: 14 residues. From germline, CDR1 is WNHNN and CDR2 SYGVQD (reference sequence). CDR3 bases: TGCGCCAGCAGCCGAGACCCAGGCACCAATGAGCAGTTCTTC. It yields the protein CASSRDPGTNEQFF.

The chain has TRBV5-1 and TRBJ2-3, with TRBD2 identical over 7 bases. The CDR3 runs 15 residues. V was pared by 4 bases and J by 6 bases, with 11 bases of the junction left unmatched. Germline values: CDR1 SGHRS, CDR2 YFSETQ. The CDR3 is CASSHSSGEGDTQYF. The CDR3 bases are TGCGCCAGCAGCCATTCTAGCGGAGAAGGGGATACGCAGTATTTT.

This chain links TRBV27 with TRBJ2-7; 10 bases map to TRBD1. The V gene end was trimmed by 6 bases and the J gene end by 3 bases; junction bases not matched to a gene: 2. The CDR3 totals 13 residues. Germline V gives CDR1 MNHEY, CDR2 SMNVEV (reference sequence). As DNA, the CDR3 is TGTGCCAGCAGCGACAGGGGGCGCTACGAGCAGTACTTC. Its translation is CASSDRGRYEQYF.

The chain uses TRBV10-3 and TRBJ2-1, with TRBD2 matching over 7 bases. The V segment lost 3 bases and the J segment 7 bases; nucleotides outside the gene matches: 3. The CDR3 covers 13 residues. Germline V gives CDR1 ENHRY, CDR2 SYGVKD. The CDR3 DNA is TGTGCCATCAGTGAAGCGGGGAGAAATGAGCAGTTCTTC. This gives the protein CAISEAGRNEQFF.

This chain joins TRBV14 and TRBJ1-1, with no clear D. From germline, CDR1 is SGHDN and CDR2 FVKESK. V was shortened by 1 base and J by 1 base, with 7 bases between the two germline ends. The CDR3 spans 14 residues. For the CDR3, the DNA is TGTGCCAGCAGCCAAGCGACAAGGAACACTGAAGCTTTCTTT. It is translated as CASSQATRNTEAFF.

This chain uses TRBV11-1 with TRBJ1-1; D not resolved. This CDR3 is 14 amino acids long. Germline V gene lookup returns CDR1 SGHAT and CDR2 FQDESV (reference sequence). V was trimmed by 1 base and J by 0 bases, leaving 6 bases between them. The CDR3 DNA follows: TGTGCCAGCAGCTTAGACATGATGAACACTGAAGCTTTCTTT. Amino acid sequence: CASSLDMMNTEAFF.

This chain uses TRBV6-6 with TRBJ2-7, with a weak D call TRBD1 (5 bases). V was trimmed by 6 bases and J by 12 bases, leaving 18 bases between them. The CDR3 runs 12 residues. CDR1 is MNHNY, CDR2 SVGAGI, per germline (reference sequence). The CDR3 loop reads CASSLQESHLYF. The CDR3, as DNA: TGTGCCAGCAGCTTACAGGAAAGCCACTTGTACTTC.

V and J are TRBV7-8 and TRBJ2-2, with D possibly TRBD2 on 6 matching bases. Germline lookup yields CDR1 SGHVS and CDR2 FQNEAQ. V lost 4 bases and J 3 bases, leaving 15 bases between the germline ends. The length of the CDR3 is 16 residues. The CDR3 sequence: CASSSLRGGHTGELFF. The CDR3 bases are TGTGCCAGCAGCTCACTCCGGGGAGGACACACCGGGGAGCTGTTTTTT.

V usage is TRBV4-1 and J usage is TRBJ1-5; TRBD1 might be the D (6 bases). The CDR3 runs to 13 residues. CDR1 is MGHRA and CDR2 is YSYEKL in the germline V gene. The ends were cut back, 4 bases at V and 3 bases at J, with 7 bases in the middle. This CDR3 reads CASSRTDNQPQHF. The CDR3 DNA is TGCGCCAGCAGCCGGACAGACAATCAGCCCCAGCATTTT.

This clone was picked up a small number of times. The V and J genes are TRBV5-1 and TRBJ1-1, with a tentative D call TRBD1 (5 bases). This CDR3 comprises 9 residues. Germline lookup yields CDR1 SGHRS and CDR2 YFSETQ. The CDR3 is CGGETEAFF. In DNA form, the CDR3 reads TGCGGGGGCGAGACTGAAGCTTTCTTT.

The chain is built from TRBV18 and TRBJ2-2; the D is unclear. The CDR3 sequence is 12 residues long. V shed 4 bases and J shed 5 bases, with 5 bases lying between them. Germline CDR1 and CDR2: KGHSH and LQKENI. The DNA for the CDR3 is TGTGCCAGCTCACAACTGACCGGGGAGCTGTTTTTT. It codes for CASSQLTGELFF.

In its sample, this clone was seen once. The chain joins TRBV2 to TRBJ2-5, with unresolved D. The assigned J gene may be wrong: the sequence end matches TRBJ2-7 better. The length of the CDR3 is 11 residues. Per the germline V gene, CDR1 is SNHLY and CDR2 is FYNNEI. The CDR3 region is CASSRSYEQYF. The CDR3 DNA reads as TGTGCCAGCAGCCGCTCCTACGAGCAGTACTTC.

The CDR3 sequence: CASSTVGVAGSQYF. The CDR3 region has the DNA TGTGCCAGCAGTACCGTGGGAGTAGCGGGGTCACAGTACTTC. The V gene is TRBV6-5, the J gene TRBJ2-7, with 8 bases fitting TRBD2. CDR3 length: 14 amino acids. Unmatched junction bases numbered 13, after V lost 5 bases and J lost 10 bases. CDR1 MNHEY and CDR2 SVGAGI come from the germline V gene.

The chain combines TRBV6-1 with TRBJ2-1, with no clear D. Looked up from germline, CDR1 is MNHNS and CDR2 is SASEGT. The V end lost 4 bases, the J end lost 3 bases, and 7 bases lay between the germline ends. The CDR3 contains 13 residues. CDR3: CASSGYSYNEQFF. CDR3 DNA sequence: TGTGCCAGCAGTGGGTACAGCTACAATGAGCAGTTCTTC.

The chain recombines TRBV9 with TRBJ2-7; 9 bases align to TRBD2. The germline gives CDR1 SGDLS, CDR2 YYNGEE. V was pared by 0 bases and J by 7 bases, with 5 bases of the junction left unmatched. CDR3 size: 14 residues. This chain's CDR3 is CASSVGAGGGEQYF. CDR3 coding DNA: TGTGCCAGCAGCGTAGGAGCGGGAGGCGGTGAGCAGTACTTC.

The chain employs TRBV6-1 and TRBJ2-3; D remains unclear. The CDR3 has 14 residues. CDR1 is MNHNS, CDR2 SASEGT, per germline. The V end was cut by 5 bases, the J end by 2 bases, with 11 bases between. The CDR3 DNA sequence: TGTGCCAGCAGTAGCCGTACCACCACAGATACGCAGTATTTT. Translated: CASSSRTTTDTQYF.